One sample yielded the 12 T cell receptor beta chains listed below, sequenced in a study of OX40 agonist ivuxolimab in advanced cancers. Sequencing was performed with immunoSEQ multiplex PCR; in TCRdb, only in-frame clones are kept and a portion is missing. Of approximately 42,000 clones in the sample, approximately 75% were seen once. Specimen: CD4+ or CD8+ T cells sorted from blood, collected in a trial of the OX40 agonist ivuxolimab. These receptors were collected from an adult with an advanced solid tumor such as melanoma, head and neck, liver or kidney cancer.

The table lists this clone with a few counts. The chain employs TRBV18 and TRBJ2-4; no definite D call. The CDR3 consists of 16 residues. Trimming removed 1 base from V and 0 bases from J, with 10 bases in between. Germline loops: CDR1 KGHSH, CDR2 LQKENI. CDR3 region: CASSPQTVRAKNIQYF. For the CDR3, the DNA is TGTGCCAGCTCACCACAAACAGTCCGAGCCAAAAACATTCAGTACTTC.

The chain uses TRBV19 and TRBJ1-6, with a weak D call TRBD1 (5 bases). The V end lost 2 bases, the J end lost 6 bases, and 5 bases lay between the germline ends. Per germline, CDR1 LNHDA and CDR2 SQIVND (reference sequence). The CDR3 consists of 13 residues. CDR3 in amino acids: CASSIRGNSPLHF. CDR3 nucleotide sequence: TGTGCCAGTAGTATAAGGGGTAATTCACCCCTCCACTTT. Combining the CDR3 with reference TRBV19 and TRBJ1-6 gives the whole variable domain DGGITQSPKYLFRKEGQNVTLSCEQNLNHDAMYWYRQDPGQGLRLIYYSQIVNDFQKGDIAEGYSVSREKKESFPLTVTSAQKNPTAFYLCASSIRGNSPLHFGNGTRLTVT.

The CDR3 reads CASSLVPNIQYF. The CDR3 DNA reads as TGTGCCAGCAGCTTAGTTCCTAACATTCAGTACTTC. V and J are TRBV11-3 and TRBJ2-4; no reliable D call. The ends were cut back, 1 base at V and 7 bases at J, with 5 bases in the middle. The germline V gene has CDR1 SGHNT and CDR2 YENEEA. The CDR3 contains 12 residues.

The genes are TRBV5-1 and TRBJ1-2; 9 bases agree with TRBD1. With 3 bases clipped from V and 5 bases from J, the junction kept 5 bases outside the gene matches. The CDR3 runs to 14 residues. Looked up from germline, CDR1 is SGHRS and CDR2 is YFSETQ. CDR3 bases: TGCGCCAGCAGCTCGGGACAGGGACCTTATGGCTACACCTTC. It is translated as CASSSGQGPYGYTF.

This sequence joins TRBV6-1 and TRBJ2-7; 7 positions match TRBD2. CDR1 is MNHNS and CDR2 is SASEGT in the germline V gene. With V trimmed by 1 base and J by 4 bases, 4 bases remained unmatched. The CDR3 sequence is 14 residues long. CDR3 coding DNA: TGTGCCAGCAGTGAAGGGTGGCGGGAGTACGAGCAGTACTTC. Its translation: CASSEGWREYEQYF.

V is TRBV19 and J is TRBJ1-2; tentatively, D is TRBD1 (6 bases). Germline-derived CDR1 and CDR2 are LNHDA and SQIVND (reference sequence). The CDR3 is 13 amino acids. Trimming removed 8 bases at V and 8 bases at J, with 18 bases between. The CDR3 spells CASHQTGLRGYTF. The CDR3 region has the DNA TGTGCCAGTCACCAGACAGGACTTCGGGGCTACACCTTC.

This clone was observed once. The CDR3 protein is CASGGGLNYGYTF. The DNA of the CDR3 is TGTGCCAGTGGGGGGGGATTAAACTATGGCTACACCTTC. This chain links TRBV28 with TRBJ1-2, with D maybe TRBD1 (5 bases). CDR1 is MDHEN and CDR2 is SYDVKM in the germline V gene. Trimming pared 9 bases from V and 2 bases from J, leaving 13 bases between. The CDR3 loop spans 13 amino acids.

The chain uses TRBV19 and TRBJ2-2; 8 bases fit TRBD2. V shed 6 bases, J shed 10 bases, and the junction held 10 bases outside the gene matches. Germline CDR1 and CDR2: LNHDA and SQIVND (reference sequence). CDR3 size: 14 residues. CDR3: CASSLMPGGSELFF. The DNA for the CDR3 is TGTGCCAGTAGCCTTATGCCGGGAGGGTCGGAGCTGTTTTTT.

The rearrangement uses TRBV29-1 and TRBJ1-5; 9 nucleotides line up with TRBD1. V lost 6 bases to trimming and J lost 3 bases; unmatched junction nucleotides: 6. Germline V gene data show CDR1 as SQVTM and CDR2 as ANQGSEA. CDR3 size: 14 residues. The CDR3 here is CSVLGQGNNQPQHF. In nucleotides, the CDR3 is TGCAGCGTCCTAGGACAGGGGAACAATCAGCCCCAGCATTTT.

The CDR3 loop reads CASSIRAEHYEQYF. The CDR3 DNA follows: TGTGCCAGTAGTATAAGGGCGGAGCACTACGAGCAGTACTTC. The chain combines TRBV19 with TRBJ2-7; D gene uncertain. Germline values: CDR1 LNHDA, CDR2 SQIVND (reference sequence). The CDR3 runs 14 residues. Trimming left V 2 bases short and J 3 bases short, with 11 bases between.

This chain connects TRBV18 to TRBJ2-5; D unresolved. The germline gives CDR1 KGHSH, CDR2 LQKENI. Trimming left V 1 base short and J 5 bases short, with 8 bases between. The CDR3 consists of 13 residues. As DNA, the CDR3 is TGTGCCAGCTCACCACGCCGGAGCGAGACCCAGTACTTC. This codes for CASSPRRSETQYF.

This clone is medium-sized by share. The chain combines TRBV7-2 with TRBJ1-5, with 9 bases that match TRBD1. With V trimmed by 3 bases and J by 11 bases, 14 bases remained unmatched. The V gene's germline CDR1 is SGHTA and CDR2 FQGNSA. This CDR3 comprises 16 residues. The CDR3 is CASSLTSGQGRVAQHF. The DNA of the CDR3 is TGTGCCAGCAGCTTGACGTCGGGACAGGGAAGGGTGGCCCAGCATTTT.